The 26 T cell receptor beta chains listed next were all sequenced from one sample in a study of vaccination and CD4 T cells after COVID-19. The treatment was: roughly ten-day PBMC culture with coronavirus spike peptide pools or control peptides (ViraFEST assay). The assay that was used to sequence DNA from cultured CD4+ T cells was the Oncomine TCR Beta short-read assay. Using its own MiXCR run on the PCR reads, TCRdb lists one record per CDR3 protein. The sample has 20,000 to 25,000 distinct CDR3 sequences, approximately 59% seen once. No antigen has been identified for these receptors. Material: CD4+ T cells from blood, cultured in vitro. These receptors all stem from a human donor who had recovered from COVID-19.

V is TRBV19 and J is TRBJ2-2; 7 bases match TRBD1. CDR3 size: 14 residues. Unmatched junction bases numbered 6, after V lost 6 bases and J lost 5 bases. The V gene's germline CDR1 is LNHDA and CDR2 SQIVND (reference sequence). The CDR3 region has the DNA TGTGCCAGTAGGCTGTCAGGGGGAACCGGGGAGCTGTTTTTT. This codes for CASRLSGGTGELFF.

The chain uses TRBV4-2 and TRBJ2-7; a weak D match, TRBD1 (6 bases). The CDR3 totals 15 residues. Trimming pared 2 bases from V and 7 bases from J, leaving 18 bases between. CDR1 and CDR2 from the germline V gene are LGHNA and YNFKEQ. The CDR3 loop is CASSQRADRSEEQYF. CDR3 nucleotide sequence: TGTGCCAGCAGCCAAAGAGCCGACAGGTCTGAAGAGCAGTACTTC.

In nucleotides, the CDR3 is TGTGCCAGTTGGGACAGGGGCCGGGACACTGAAGCTTTCTTT. Translated, it gives CASWDRGRDTEAFF. V is TRBV19 and J is TRBJ1-1, with 10 bases matching TRBD1. There are 14 residues in the CDR3. V shed 8 bases, J shed 3 bases, and the junction held 6 bases outside the gene matches. CDR1 is LNHDA, CDR2 SQIVND, per germline (reference sequence).

This clonotype was seen only a few times. The gene calls are TRBV7-9 and TRBJ2-7; D may be TRBD1 or TRBD2 (6 bases each). The germline V gene has CDR1 SEHNR and CDR2 FQNEAQ (reference sequence). The CDR3 is 15 residues long. Trimming cost V 5 bases and J 5 bases, with 19 bases left between them. The CDR3 loop reads CASSPQGGLYNEQYF. In DNA, the CDR3 is TGTGCCAGCAGCCCTCAAGGGGGGCTATACAACGAGCAGTACTTC.

This clonotype appeared a few times. DNA for the CDR3: TGTGCCAGCAGCCCCGGGGGGCTAAGGACAGATACGCAGTATTTT. This gives the protein CASSPGGLRTDTQYF. V gene TRBV7-2 combines with J gene TRBJ2-3, with D maybe TRBD2 (7 bases). The CDR3 totals 15 residues. Looked up from germline, CDR1 is SGHTA and CDR2 is FQGNSA. The ends were cut back, 5 bases at V and 3 bases at J, with 15 bases in the middle.

The chain couples TRBV6-2 or TRBV6-3 to TRBJ2-6; D remains unclear. The germline V gene has CDR1 MNHEY and CDR2 SVGEGT. The ends were cut back, 6 bases at V and 4 bases at J, with 13 bases in the middle. The CDR3 runs to 15 residues. The CDR3 DNA follows: TGTGCCAGCAGCTCCGTTTCGTCCGGGGCCAACGTCCTGACTTTC. Residues: CASSSVSSGANVLTF.

This clonotype came up a few times. The chain carries TRBV19 and TRBJ1-2, with 8 bases matching TRBD1. The CDR3 consists of 14 residues. V trimming: 1 base; J trimming: 2 bases; junction bases outside the gene matches: 0. Germline lookup yields CDR1 LNHDA and CDR2 SQIVND (reference sequence). CDR3 residues: CASSIGQGNYGYTF. As DNA, the CDR3 is TGTGCCAGTAGTATAGGACAGGGGAACTATGGCTACACCTTC. Supplemented by reference TRBV19 and TRBJ1-2, the full variable domain reads DGGITQSPKYLFRKEGQNVTLSCEQNLNHDAMYWYRQDPGQGLRLIYYSQIVNDFQKGDIAEGYSVSREKKESFPLTVTSAQKNPTAFYLCASSIGQGNYGYTFGSGTRLTVV.

This chain links TRBV7-2 with TRBJ1-1, with D possibly matching TRBD1 (5 bases). Per the germline V gene, CDR1 is SGHTA and CDR2 is FQGNSA. The CDR3 spans 16 residues. Trimming took 5 bases from V and 1 from J, leaving 17 bases between them. The CDR3 sequence is CASSPPGRRGNTEAFF. The CDR3 bases are TGTGCCAGCAGCCCCCCGGGGCGACGGGGGAACACTGAAGCTTTCTTT.

The chain recombines TRBV6-1 with TRBJ2-5, with 7 positions matching TRBD2. CDR3 length equals 14 residues. Germline V gives CDR1 MNHNS, CDR2 SASEGT. J lost 7 bases, V lost 5 bases, and 10 bases had no gene match. CDR3 loop: CASSPREGGGTQYF. For the CDR3, the DNA is TGTGCCAGCAGTCCCAGGGAGGGCGGTGGGACCCAGTACTTC.

This clonotype came up a few times. The rearrangement links TRBV15 to TRBJ2-5, with a weak D call TRBD1 (6 bases). The ends were cut back, 0 bases at V and 2 bases at J, with 13 bases in the middle. Germline V gene sequence: CDR1 LNHNV, CDR2 YYDKDF (reference sequence). The CDR3 is made up of 16 amino acids. For the CDR3, the DNA is TGTGCCACCAGCAGAGAAGGGGCAGGGGTTCAAGAGACCCAGTACTTC. Its protein is CATSREGAGVQETQYF. The entire variable domain, with the rest obtained from reference TRBV15 and TRBJ2-5, is as follows: DAMVIQNPRYQVTQFGKPVTLSCSQTLNHNVMYWYQQKSSQAPKLLFHYYDKDFNNEADTPDNFQSRRPNTSFCFLDIRSPGLGDTAMYLCATSREGAGVQETQYFGPGTRLLVL.

This sequence joins TRBV5-1 and TRBJ2-7; maybe TRBD1 (6 bases). CDR1 SGHRS and CDR2 YFSETQ come from the germline V gene. Deletions cut 5 bases from V and 2 bases from J, with 14 bases between. The CDR3 has 14 amino acids. The chain's CDR3 is CASSTGQITYEQYF. CDR3 sequence (DNA): TGCGCCAGCAGTACCGGACAGATAACCTACGAGCAGTACTTC.

The chain uses TRBV5-1 and TRBJ2-7, with TRBD2 identical over 9 bases. From germline, CDR1 is SGHRS and CDR2 YFSETQ. Trimming at V came to 5 bases and at J to 3 bases, leaving 6 bases not matched to a gene. CDR3 length: 14 amino acids. Written as DNA, the CDR3 is TGCGCCAGCAGGCCGCCTAGCGGGAACTACGAGCAGTACTTC. Translated, it gives CASRPPSGNYEQYF.

J is TRBJ2-5 and V is TRBV15; tentatively, D is TRBD1 or TRBD2 (6 bases each). Trimming cost V 6 bases and J 5 bases, with 16 bases left between them. The CDR3 runs 14 residues. Germline CDR1 and CDR2: LNHNV and YYDKDF (reference sequence). CDR3 sequence reads: CATRGGRGHETQYF. CDR3 DNA sequence: TGTGCCACCAGGGGGGGCCGGGGGCATGAGACCCAGTACTTC.

The V gene is TRBV5-4, the J gene TRBJ2-3; 9 bases align to TRBD1. This CDR3 has 15 residues. CDR1 and CDR2 from the germline V gene are SGHNT and YYREEE (reference sequence). Trimming took 0 bases from V and 3 from J; bases not matched to a gene: 2. The CDR3 here is CASSLDRGRTDTQYF. As DNA, the CDR3 is TGTGCCAGCAGCTTGGACAGGGGGCGGACAGATACGCAGTATTTT.

This sequence joins TRBV12-3 or TRBV12-4 and TRBJ2-1; 9 positions agree with TRBD1. J lost 3 bases, V lost 6 bases, and 0 bases had no gene match. This CDR3 region has 13 residues. The CDR3 region has the DNA TGTGCCAGCAGGGACAGGGGCTACAATGAGCAGTTCTTC. This encodes CASRDRGYNEQFF.

The rearrangement uses TRBV10-3 and TRBJ2-5; 9 positions agree with TRBD1. V shed 7 bases and J 2 bases; nucleotides not matched to a gene: 8. Looked up from germline, CDR1 is ENHRY and CDR2 is SYGVKD. There are 15 residues in the CDR3. The CDR3 reads CAINNRDRAQETQYF. As DNA, the CDR3 is TGTGCCATCAATAACCGGGACAGGGCGCAAGAGACCCAGTACTTC.

The J gene is TRBJ2-7, the V gene TRBV6-1, with 8 positions matching TRBD1. Germline V gene lookup returns CDR1 MNHNS and CDR2 SASEGT. This CDR3 contains 17 residues. V lost 7 bases to trimming and J lost 1 base; unmatched junction nucleotides: 15. This chain's CDR3 is CASKQFSGQGISYEQYF. As DNA, the CDR3 is TGTGCCAGCAAACAATTCTCCGGACAGGGAATTTCCTACGAGCAGTACTTC.

This clonotype was seen a handful of times. This sequence joins TRBV7-3 and TRBJ2-3; 9 bases align to TRBD2. With V trimmed by 3 bases and J by 4 bases, 11 bases remained unmatched. The germline gives CDR1 SGHTA, CDR2 FQGTGA. The length of the CDR3 is 17 residues. CDR3 in amino acids: CASSLGPRAGGPDTQYF. The CDR3, as DNA: TGTGCCAGCAGCTTGGGACCAAGAGCGGGAGGACCAGATACGCAGTATTTT.

V gene TRBV5-1 combines with J gene TRBJ1-1, with D perhaps TRBD1 (5 bases). Germline values: CDR1 SGHRS, CDR2 YFSETQ. V was cut by 0 bases and J by 0 bases, with 9 bases left in between. The CDR3 has 15 amino acids. The CDR3, as DNA: TGCGCCAGCAGCTTGGCGGCAGGGATGAACACTGAAGCTTTCTTT. Protein: CASSLAAGMNTEAFF.

The chain couples TRBV20-1 to TRBJ2-7, with D uncertain. This CDR3 spans 12 amino acids. The V end was cut by 7 bases, the J end by 3 bases, with 13 bases between. From germline, CDR1 is DFQATT and CDR2 SNEGSKA (reference sequence). CDR3 protein: CSGRAQLYEQYF. The CDR3, as DNA: TGCAGTGGACGTGCGCAACTCTACGAGCAGTACTTC.

The gene calls are TRBV2 and TRBJ2-7, with 9 bases aligning to TRBD1. Germline V gene data show CDR1 as SNHLY and CDR2 as FYNNEI. This CDR3 comprises 14 residues. V gave up 6 bases and J gave up 4 bases; unmatched junction bases: 7. CDR3 sequence: CASREQGAVYEQYF. The CDR3 DNA is TGTGCCAGCAGGGAACAGGGGGCGGTTTACGAGCAGTACTTC.

The V call is TRBV4-3, the J call TRBJ1-2; 7 nucleotides agree with TRBD1. Germline CDR1 is LGHNA and CDR2 is YSLEER. V was clipped by 3 bases and J by 8 bases; unmatched bases: 9. The CDR3 consists of 14 residues. CDR3 sequence reads: CASSHLDRADGYTF. CDR3 nucleotides: TGCGCCAGCAGCCACCTCGACAGGGCAGACGGCTACACCTTC.

This chain connects TRBV6-5 to TRBJ1-2; 9 bases line up with TRBD1. The germline V gene has CDR1 MNHEY and CDR2 SVGAGI. Trimming took 4 bases from V and 8 from J; bases not matched to a gene: 11. The length of the CDR3 is 15 residues. This chain's CDR3 is CASSSTGGLSGGYTF. As DNA, the CDR3 is TGTGCCAGCAGTTCCACAGGGGGCCTGAGTGGCGGCTACACCTTC.

The chain joins TRBV19 to TRBJ2-7; D gene ambiguous. V shed 4 bases and J shed 1 base, with 11 bases lying between them. There are 14 residues in the CDR3. Germline assignment: CDR1 LNHDA and CDR2 SQIVND (reference sequence). CDR3 bases: TGTGCCAGTAGTAGTGGGTACAAATCCTACGAGCAGTACTTC. It yields the protein CASSSGYKSYEQYF.

The chain links TRBV4-2 to TRBJ1-2; possible D gene TRBD1, 5 bases. CDR3 length: 19 amino acids. Looked up from germline, CDR1 is LGHNA and CDR2 is YNFKEQ. The germline V and J ends were trimmed by 0 bases and 4 bases, with 24 bases remaining between them. CDR3 sequence reads: CASSQDLMVYRPRGYGYTF. In nucleotides, the CDR3 is TGTGCCAGCAGCCAAGATCTTATGGTATACAGGCCCCGGGGCTATGGCTACACCTTC.

This clonotype was found a few times. V usage is TRBV10-1 and J usage is TRBJ2-3, with 8 bases aligning to TRBD2. V gave up 0 bases and J gave up 1 base; unmatched junction bases: 9. The germline gives CDR1 WNHNN, CDR2 SYGVQD (reference sequence). The CDR3 runs to 18 residues. The chain's CDR3 is CASSESLRLASCTDTQYF. The CDR3, as DNA: TGCGCCAGCAGTGAGTCGTTAAGACTAGCGTCTTGCACAGATACGCAGTATTTT.